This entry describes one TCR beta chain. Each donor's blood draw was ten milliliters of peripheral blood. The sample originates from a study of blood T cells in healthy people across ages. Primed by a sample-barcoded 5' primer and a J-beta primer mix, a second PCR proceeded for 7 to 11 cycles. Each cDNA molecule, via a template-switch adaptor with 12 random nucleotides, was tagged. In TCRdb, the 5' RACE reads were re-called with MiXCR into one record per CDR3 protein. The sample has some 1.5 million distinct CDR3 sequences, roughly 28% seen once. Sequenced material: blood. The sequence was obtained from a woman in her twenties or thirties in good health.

CDR3 DNA: TGTGCCAGCAGCTTCGGCGGGGGGGACGAGCAGTACTTC. It encodes CASSFGGGDEQYF. The chain couples TRBV7-2 to TRBJ2-7, with TRBD2 matching 9 bases. Trimming at V came to 3 bases and at J to 5 bases, leaving 2 bases not matched to a gene. The CDR3 loop spans 13 amino acids. Germline V gene sequence: CDR1 SGHTA, CDR2 FQGNSA.